Listed below are T cell receptor beta chains from one sample, sequenced in a study of blood T cell repertoires in COVID-19. Measured with immunoSEQ multiplex PCR; TCRdb has only the in-frame clones, and not every one. The sample yields hundreds of thousands of clones, around nine tenths seen once. The sample consisted of peripheral blood. The receptor set was obtained from a woman younger than 45 with COVID-19, enrolled during active disease. CDR3s include the opening cysteine and the closing phenylalanine or tryptophan. The D gene is left open where the match is weak. The listing skips clone size in some rows; elsewhere it reads once, few, many or a size class.

clone size: -
J gene: TRBJ1-2
V gene: TRBV2
D gene: -
CDR3 DNA: TGTGCCAGCAGTGAAAGTTCCCCGGCTAACTATGGCTACACCTTC
CDR3 protein: CASSESSPANYGYTF

clone size: -
J gene: TRBJ2-5
V gene: TRBV28
D gene: TRBD2
CDR3 DNA: TGTGCCAGCAGCCAAGGACTAGCGGGACCGCAAGAGACCCAGTACTTC
CDR3 protein: CASSQGLAGPQETQYF

clone size: -
J gene: TRBJ1-1
V gene: TRBV6-5
D gene: -
CDR3 DNA: TGTGCCAGCAGTTACTCGAGCCCTAACACTGAAGCTTTCTTT
CDR3 protein: CASSYSSPNTEAFF

clone size: -
J gene: TRBJ1-1
V gene: TRBV9
D gene: -
CDR3 DNA: TGTGCCAGCAGCGTAGTGCCGGGTGGCACTGAAGCTTTCTTT
CDR3 protein: CASSVVPGGTEAFF

clone size: -
J gene: TRBJ1-4
V gene: TRBV14
D gene: -
CDR3 DNA: TGTGCCAGCAGCCGAATTCGAGCAACTAATGAAAAACTGTTTTTT
CDR3 protein: CASSRIRATNEKLFF

clone size: -
J gene: TRBJ2-7
V gene: TRBV5-6
D gene: -
CDR3 DNA: TGTGCCAGCAGCTTGGACAGGTCCTACGAGCAGTACTTC
CDR3 protein: CASSLDRSYEQYF

clone size: -
J gene: TRBJ1-5
V gene: TRBV6-5
D gene: -
CDR3 DNA: TGTGCCAGCAGAACCCCAGGGCCCCAGCATTTT
CDR3 protein: CASRTPGPQHF

clone size: -
J gene: TRBJ2-7
V gene: TRBV7-9
D gene: -
CDR3 DNA: TGTGCCAGCAGCGCTTGGGCAGGGAAAGCCTACGAGCAGTACTTC
CDR3 protein: CASSAWAGKAYEQYF

clone size: -
J gene: TRBJ1-4
V gene: TRBV30
D gene: -
CDR3 DNA: TGTGCCTGGTCCGGGACATCGGCAACTAATGAAAAACTGTTTTTT
CDR3 protein: CAWSGTSATNEKLFF

clone size: -
J gene: TRBJ1-1
V gene: TRBV27
D gene: -
CDR3 DNA: TGTGCCAGCAGTTTACGAGGGTGGGACACTGAAGCTTTCTTT
CDR3 protein: CASSLRGWDTEAFF

clone size: -
J gene: TRBJ2-5
V gene: TRBV7-2
D gene: TRBD2
CDR3 DNA: TGTGCCAGCAGCCCAGCATCCGGGCTAGCGGGAGAGACCCAGTACTTC
CDR3 protein: CASSPASGLAGETQYF

clone size: once
J gene: TRBJ2-4
V gene: TRBV4-2
D gene: -
CDR3 DNA: TGTGCCAGCAGCCAGCAGAGGGAGGACATTCAGTACTTC
CDR3 protein: CASSQQREDIQYF

clone size: -
J gene: TRBJ1-1
V gene: TRBV2
D gene: TRBD1
CDR3 DNA: TGTGCCAGCCAGGGACAGGGGTTCGGGACTGAAGCTTTCTTT
CDR3 protein: CASQGQGFGTEAFF

clone size: -
J gene: TRBJ2-3
V gene: TRBV7-8
D gene: TRBD2
CDR3 DNA: TGTGCCAGCAGCTTAAGAGCGGGGGTGGGAGATACGCAGTATTTT
CDR3 protein: CASSLRAGVGDTQYF

clone size: -
J gene: TRBJ1-1
V gene: TRBV11-2
D gene: -
CDR3 DNA: TGTGCCAGCAGCTTAATCAGAAAGAACACTGAAGCTTTCTTT
CDR3 protein: CASSLIRKNTEAFF

clone size: -
J gene: TRBJ2-3
V gene: TRBV5-4
D gene: -
CDR3 DNA: TGTGCCAGCAGCAGGTCGGGTCTGCTCGGGGCAGATACGCAGTATTTT
CDR3 protein: CASSRSGLLGADTQYF

clone size: -
J gene: TRBJ1-2
V gene: TRBV5-6
D gene: TRBD1
CDR3 DNA: TGTGCCAGCAGCTTGGCCTTGGACAGGATTGATTATGGCTACACCTTC
CDR3 protein: CASSLALDRIDYGYTF

clone size: -
J gene: TRBJ2-1
V gene: TRBV11-2
D gene: -
CDR3 DNA: TGTGCCAGCAGCTCCACAGCGGATTACAATGAGCAGTTCTTC
CDR3 protein: CASSSTADYNEQFF

clone size: few
J gene: TRBJ2-2
V gene: TRBV29-1
D gene: -
CDR3 DNA: TGCAGCGCCGGACAGTACTCCCTGGGGGAGCTGTTTTTT
CDR3 protein: CSAGQYSLGELFF

clone size: -
J gene: TRBJ2-1
V gene: TRBV27
D gene: TRBD1
CDR3 DNA: TGTGCCAGCAGTTTGGGGACAGGGGGCTATGAGCAGTTCTTC
CDR3 protein: CASSLGTGGYEQFF

clone size: -
J gene: TRBJ2-5
V gene: TRBV2
D gene: TRBD2
CDR3 DNA: TGTGCCAGCAGTGAAGTTGGGTCTAGCGGGAGTCGAAACCGAGAGACCCAGTACTTC
CDR3 protein: CASSEVGSSGSRNRETQYF

clone size: many
J gene: TRBJ1-6
V gene: TRBV2
D gene: -
CDR3 DNA: TGTGCCAGCAGTGAGTTCAGGAGGGACTCACCCCTCCACTTT
CDR3 protein: CASSEFRRDSPLHF

clone size: -
J gene: TRBJ1-1
V gene: TRBV5-1
D gene: -
CDR3 DNA: TGCGCCAGCAGCTTGTGGGGAGAGAACACTGAAGCTTTCTTT
CDR3 protein: CASSLWGENTEAFF

clone size: -
J gene: TRBJ1-4
V gene: TRBV5-1
D gene: -
CDR3 DNA: TGCGCCAGCAGCTTGGCCGAGCATGAAAAACTGTTTTTT
CDR3 protein: CASSLAEHEKLFF

clone size: -
J gene: TRBJ2-7
V gene: TRBV24-1
D gene: -
CDR3 DNA: TGTGCCACCAGTGATAACAGGGTCGGGGAGCAGTACTTC
CDR3 protein: CATSDNRVGEQYF

clone size: -
J gene: TRBJ1-2
V gene: TRBV7-9
D gene: -
CDR3 DNA: TGTGCCAGCAGCTTAGGCCCGGGTTCCACCTATGGCTACACCTTC
CDR3 protein: CASSLGPGSTYGYTF